Here is one T cell receptor beta chain with its context. There are a few counts of this clone. Its antigen has not been determined. Nothing much larger sits one base from this clone, and base qualities are not available. This sample was included in a study of neoadjuvant anti-PD-1 for oral cavity cancer (dated by TCRdb to the early 2020s). In the study overall: Before curative-intent surgical resection, most patients were given three to four biweekly doses of nivolumab at 3 mg/kg. Patients without progression received a fourth nivolumab dose around day 43 and underwent definitive surgical resection on days 50-56. Responders were defined as patients with complete response, partial response or stable disease by RECIST 1.1; non-responders were defined as patients with progression. The parent correlative cohort had approximately twelve patients and a response rate of 33%.

In the germline V gene, CDR1 corresponds to SGHTA and CDR2 to FQGNSA. The CDR3 holds 15 amino acids from the cysteine to the phenylalanine. Solely the CDR3 DNA is kept, with 45 bases framed from the first base. Ends trimmed: V by 1 base, J by 6 bases; bases unmatched to a gene: 6. General findings and caveats noted by the study authors: The TCR analyses had only three patients in each response group, and the authors called for validation in larger cohorts. After neoadjuvant nivolumab, significantly higher T cell clonality (Gini index) was found within PBMCs in non-responders than in responders. A higher pretreatment blood Treg/Th17 ratio correlated with both higher pretreatment blood TCRbeta clonality and lower post-treatment tumor TCRbeta clonality.

For deep sequencing, each PBMC sample was run in six replicates, with libraries mostly built from approximately 520 ng of input genomic DNA. The immunoSEQ hsTCRbeta kit was used to prepare TCRbeta libraries, following the manufacturer's instructions. The finished libraries were brought together in one pool at approximately 3 nM, which was then read using an Illumina NovaSeq 6000 S4 flow cell. Per the original workflow: The immunoSEQ Analyzer was used for raw data preprocessing and quality control. The analysis was restricted to productive rearrangements, with each unique CDR3 amino acid sequence defining a clonotype. Repertoire clonality was estimated as the Gini-Simpson index, which was calculated using the R package tcR. Student's t test was used to compare Gini indices, and Pearson correlation was used to assess associations with tumor size change. The immuneACCESS repertoire file appears here via TCRdb, limited to in-frame rearrangements. These files lack a portion of the clones; in checked studies, under half of the deficit traces to unresolved V genes, and the cause of the others is not known. Clonal size and the V and J genes are those of that table, whereas D and trimming came from the DNA. This sample holds about 18,000 clones; about 65% were observed only once. The ten largest clonotypes hold 2.7% of the sample.

The time point label corresponds to: before neoadjuvant nivolumab. Patients had been newly diagnosed with stage II-IVA oral cavity squamous cell carcinoma, and no prior systemic or radiation treatment had been given to the patients. The cohort was composed of patients with HPV-negative, locally advanced oral cavity squamous cell carcinoma. Peripheral blood mononuclear cells were analyzed directly, without maintenance or expansion in culture. Samples were obtained from a longitudinal correlative study of a single-arm phase II trial of neoadjuvant nivolumab in oral cavity squamous cell carcinoma. Subject-matched pre- and post-treatment PBMCs and tumors from three responders and three non-responders underwent genomic DNA-based TCRbeta sequencing. Peripheral blood mononuclear cells were collected before nivolumab treatment and were collected again after treatment, at the time of surgery. The Maxwell RSC DNA from Cells kit was used to isolate genomic DNA from PBMCs.

The rearranged chain carries TRBV7-2 and TRBJ1-2; 9 bases in the middle match TRBD1. This TCR derives from a person aged 35-80 years with oral cavity squamous cell carcinoma. Source: PBMCs, taken before nivolumab (anti-PD-1) treatment. The DNA is TGTGCCAGCAGCTTAGGACCGGGACAGGGCGATGGCTACACCTTC. It codes for CASSLGPGQGDGYTF.